This TCR beta chain was identified during a study of shared clonotypes between healthy human individuals. CDR1 is LGHNA, CDR2 YNFKEQ, per germline. There are 14 residues in the CDR3. The V gene end was trimmed by 1 base and the J gene end by 3 bases; junction bases not matched to a gene: 2. Study-level points and caveats: Incomplete sequencing of sorted subsets was indicated by rarefaction despite large depth.

Evenly divided among several immunoSEQ plates was the genomic DNA of each subset. An approximately 200 ng quantity of DNA, roughly 32,000 T cell genomes, went into the sorted-subset replicate PCRs. Sequencing was performed with immunoSEQ multiplex PCR; in TCRdb, only in-frame clones are kept and a portion is missing. The table has around 1.1 million clones, approximately 75% seen once. This clone has just a few counts. What it binds is unknown. The V and J genes are TRBV4-2 and TRBJ2-7, with TRBD1 matching 8 bases. This receptor was taken from a man between 18 and 29 years old in good health. Some clones in this sample may be carry-over from other donors' samples. Material for sequencing was memory CD4+ T cells from PBMCs. Described subset: CD45RA-negative fraction. The CDR3 protein is CASSQAGGYYEQYF. The CDR3 region has the DNA TGTGCCAGCAGCCAAGCAGGGGGCTACTACGAGCAGTACTTC.